Listed below are T cell receptor beta chains from one sample, sequenced in a study of cytomegalovirus exposure and HLA in healthy donors. The repertoire was sequenced with immunoSEQ multiplex PCR; TCRdb's copy has only in-frame clones and lacks some. The sample lists around 140,000 clones, about 61% occurring once. What was sequenced was PBMCs. These receptors were obtained from a woman between 40 and 55 years old in good health and CMV-seronegative. Both conserved end residues are part of each CDR3. D genes are given only for firm matches. Part of the rows lack a size; the others show once, few, many or a class for expanded clones.

. TRBJ1-1 . TRBV4-2 CASSPRTVNTEAFF TGTGCCAGCAGCCCCCGTACGGTGAACACTGAAGCTTTCTTT
. TRBJ1-6 TRBD1 TRBV18 CASSLTGLGNSPLRF TGTGCCAGCTCCTTGACAGGGCTCGGAAATTCACCCCTCCGCTTT
. TRBJ2-2 . TRBV10-3 CAISESSLLANTGELFF TGTGCCATCAGTGAGTCATCTCTACTCGCGAACACCGGGGAGCTGTTTTTT
. TRBJ1-1 TRBD1 TRBV10-3 CAISGQGRTEAFF TGTGCCATCAGTGGACAGGGACGCACTGAAGCTTTCTTT
. TRBJ2-7 . TRBV2 CASRPDKGDGYEQYF TGTGCCAGCCGACCAGACAAGGGGGACGGCTACGAGCAGTACTTC
. TRBJ2-1 TRBD2 TRBV7-9 CASSLGASGGPSSYNEQFF TGTGCCAGCAGCCTAGGGGCTAGCGGGGGCCCAAGCTCCTACAATGAGCAGTTCTTC
. TRBJ1-2 . TRBV21-1 CASSPRTGKSPNYGYTF TGTGCCAGCAGCCCCAGGACAGGGAAGAGTCCCAACTATGGCTACACCTTC
. TRBJ1-1 . TRBV5-8 CASSPTPYRVRNTEAFF TGTGCCAGCAGCCCCACCCCTTACAGGGTCAGGAACACTGAAGCTTTCTTT
. TRBJ2-5 . TRBV2 CASHPPGVQETQYF TGTGCCAGCCACCCCCCCGGGGTTCAAGAGACCCAGTACTTC
few TRBJ1-2 TRBD1 TRBV11-2 CASSAGQGASNYGYTF TGTGCCAGCAGCGCGGGACAGGGGGCTTCTAACTATGGCTACACCTTC
. TRBJ1-2 . TRBV19 CASSIGGRNGYTF TGTGCCAGTAGTATAGGAGGGAGAAATGGCTACACCTTC
. TRBJ1-4 . TRBV19 CASSWGGTEKLFF TGTGCCAGTAGTTGGGGGGGCACTGAAAAACTGTTTTTT
. TRBJ2-4 TRBD1 TRBV27 CASSPNSLGTGKNIQYF TGTGCCAGCAGTCCGAACTCCCTCGGGACAGGCAAAAACATTCAGTACTTC
few TRBJ2-1 TRBD2 TRBV7-9 CASSLWAGGPYNEQFF TGTGCCAGCAGCTTATGGGCGGGGGGGCCATACAATGAGCAGTTCTTC
. TRBJ2-3 . TRBV1 CSQGGNVTDTQYF TGCAGCCAGGGAGGGAACGTCACAGATACGCAGTATTTT
. TRBJ1-5 TRBD1 TRBV28 CASRSPGTGDNQPQHF TGCGCCAGCAGATCCCCCGGGACAGGCGACAATCAGCCCCAGCATTTT
. TRBJ1-1 . TRBV11-2 CASSLGRGGTEAFF TGTGCCAGCAGCTTAGGTAGGGGGGGCACTGAAGCTTTCTTT
few TRBJ1-6 . TRBV7-9 CASSLAGAIGSPLHF TGTGCCAGCAGCTTAGCGGGGGCAATAGGGTCACCCCTCCACTTT
. TRBJ2-5 . TRBV5-4 CASSPTGSLETQYF TGTGCCAGCAGTCCGACGGGGTCACTGGAGACCCAGTACTTC
. TRBJ2-1 . TRBV7-9 CASSLVGLASNEQFF TGTGCCAGCAGCTTAGTGGGGCTCGCTTCCAATGAGCAGTTCTTC
. TRBJ2-7 . TRBV4-3 CASSQDASSYEQYF TGCGCCAGCAGCCAAGATGCCAGCTCCTACGAGCAGTACTTC
. TRBJ2-5 . TRBV5-1 CASSLQETQYF TGCGCCAGCAGCCTTCAAGAGACCCAGTACTTC
few TRBJ1-3 . TRBV7-2 CASSLRHRDPSGNTIYF TGTGCCAGCAGCTTACGCCACAGGGACCCCTCTGGAAACACCATATATTTT
. TRBJ1-1 . TRBV4-3 CASSLKSAGSTEAFF TGCGCCAGCAGCCTAAAGTCGGCGGGGAGCACTGAAGCTTTCTTT
. TRBJ2-5 TRBD2 TRBV9 CASSLGGAGETQYF TGTGCCAGCAGCCTCGGGGGGGCGGGAGAGACCCAGTACTTC
. TRBJ1-5 . TRBV4-1 CASSQDAGVTPQHF TGCGCCAGCAGCCAAGATGCAGGGGTCACACCCCAGCATTTT
. TRBJ2-3 . TRBV5-1 CASSLEPGTDTQYF TGCGCCAGCAGCTTGGAACCAGGCACAGATACGCAGTATTTT
. TRBJ2-7 TRBD1 TRBV10-3 CAISTGTGIYEQYF TGTGCCATCAGCACCGGGACAGGGATCTACGAGCAGTACTTC
. TRBJ2-7 . TRBV7-9 CASSLEWPYEQYF TGTGCCAGCAGCTTAGAGTGGCCCTACGAGCAGTACTTC
once TRBJ1-1 TRBD1 TRBV19 CASSIGQGATKAFF TGTGCCAGTAGTATCGGACAGGGGGCGACCAAAGCTTTCTTT
. TRBJ1-2 . TRBV28 CASSTTRSSYGYTF TGTGCCAGCAGTACCACTAGGTCGAGCTATGGCTACACCTTC
. TRBJ2-7 . TRBV2 CASSGTFDTQGQYF TGTGCCAGCAGTGGGACTTTCGACACCCAAGGGCAGTACTTC
few TRBJ1-5 . TRBV28 CASSSDQPQHF TGTGCCAGCAGTTCCGATCAGCCCCAGCATTTT
. TRBJ2-2 TRBD1 TRBV7-9 CASSTRQGAGIAGELFF TGTGCCAGCAGCACCCGACAGGGGGCAGGTATAGCCGGGGAGCTGTTTTTT
. TRBJ1-5 . TRBV6-4 CASGEGFNQPQHF TGTGCCAGCGGGGAGGGGTTCAATCAGCCCCAGCATTTT
. TRBJ1-4 TRBD1 TRBV27 CASSLRDSNEKLFF TGTGCCAGCAGTTTGCGGGACAGCAATGAAAAACTGTTTTTT
. TRBJ2-5 . TRBV6-6 CASSDRDKYQETQYF TGTGCCAGCAGTGACCGGGACAAGTACCAAGAGACCCAGTACTTC
. TRBJ1-2 TRBD1 TRBV5-1 CASSLAGTGANGYTF TGCGCCAGCAGCTTAGCAGGGACAGGGGCAAATGGCTACACCTTC
. TRBJ1-6 . TRBV30 CAWSGQANSPLHF TGTGCCTGGAGTGGACAGGCCAATTCACCCCTCCACTTT
. TRBJ2-7 . TRBV27 CASSLGAGDVSSYEQYF TGTGCCAGCAGTTTAGGGGCAGGGGATGTAAGCTCCTACGAGCAGTACTTC
. TRBJ2-7 TRBD1 TRBV19 CASSIAGGNTYEQYF TGTGCCAGTAGTATAGCAGGGGGCAATACCTACGAGCAGTACTTC
. TRBJ1-1 . TRBV14 CASSQADEGVPRGTEAFF TGTGCCAGCAGCCAAGCAGACGAAGGGGTTCCCAGGGGCACTGAAGCTTTCTTT
once TRBJ1-2 TRBD1 TRBV2 CASTKGGGQGHGYTF TGTGCCAGCACCAAAGGGGGGGGACAGGGACATGGCTACACCTTC